Listed below are T cell receptor beta chains from one sample, sequenced in a study of T cell responses to AZD1222 COVID-19 vaccine. Assay used: immunoSEQ multiplex PCR; TCRdb lists only in-frame clones, some missing. The table shows about 64,000 clones, with over 80% occurring only once. The sequencing here drew on peripheral blood, taken 28 days after the second dose of the MenACWY control vaccine. Receptors were obtained from an adult who received the MenACWY meningococcal vaccine as a control. CDR3s include the opening cysteine and the closing phenylalanine or tryptophan. The D gene is left open where the match is weak. Clone size is given for some rows only: seen once, a few or many times, or a class if the clone is expanded.

clone_size d_call j_call v_call cdr3_aa cdr3_nt
once NA TRBJ2-3 TRBV11-2 CASSLAGKITDTQYF TGTGCCAGCAGCTTAGCGGGAAAGATCACAGATACGCAGTATTTT
NA TRBD2 TRBJ2-1 TRBV27 CASSLFKGGRTNEQFF TGTGCCAGCAGTTTATTCAAGGGAGGGAGAACCAATGAGCAGTTCTTC
NA NA TRBJ1-2 TRBV19 CASSLTGNNYGYTF TGTGCCAGTAGTCTGACAGGAAACAACTATGGCTACACCTTC
NA NA TRBJ1-2 TRBV27 CASRQIQAGDYGYTF TGTGCCAGCAGACAGATTCAGGCGGGGGACTATGGCTACACCTTC
NA NA TRBJ2-5 TRBV29-1 CSVEAVETQYF TGCAGCGTTGAAGCGGTAGAGACCCAGTACTTC
NA TRBD1 TRBJ2-5 TRBV18 CASSGDRGYQETQYF TGTGCCAGCTCAGGGGACAGGGGTTACCAAGAGACCCAGTACTTC
NA NA TRBJ1-6 TRBV7-2 CASSLVTFGSPLHF TGTGCCAGCAGCTTAGTGACGTTTGGGTCACCCCTCCACTTT
NA TRBD2 TRBJ2-7 TRBV11-2 CASSLSSSGGYEQYF TGTGCCAGCAGCTTATCATCTAGCGGAGGATACGAGCAGTACTTC
medium-sized TRBD2 TRBJ2-1 TRBV9 CASSYGTSSDDEQFF TGTGCCAGCAGCTACGGGACTAGCAGCGACGATGAGCAGTTCTTC
NA NA TRBJ2-7 TRBV10-3 CAIRGTGTNYEQYF TGTGCCATCAGGGGGACCGGGACAAACTACGAGCAGTACTTC
NA TRBD2 TRBJ2-5 TRBV6-2/TRBV6-3 CASSYSGGFQETQYF TGTGCCAGCAGTTACAGCGGGGGATTTCAAGAGACCCAGTACTTC
once TRBD2 TRBJ2-7 TRBV30 CAWSSFAGVNEQYF TGTGCCTGGAGTTCCTTTGCGGGGGTAAACGAGCAGTACTTC
NA NA TRBJ1-5 TRBV28 CASSPPDSLQPQHF TGTGCCAGCAGTCCTCCAGATTCCCTGCAGCCCCAGCATTTT
once TRBD1 TRBJ1-1 TRBV5-1 CASSLTGTGMNTEAFF TGCGCCAGCAGCTTGACCGGGACAGGTATGAACACTGAAGCTTTCTTT
few NA TRBJ1-5 TRBV7-9 CASSTGEGWQPQHF TGTGCCAGCAGCACGGGGGAGGGTTGGCAGCCCCAGCATTTT
NA NA TRBJ2-2 TRBV5-1 CASSLDLNTGELFF TGCGCCAGCAGCTTGGACCTCAACACCGGGGAGCTGTTTTTT
NA NA TRBJ2-2 TRBV3-1/TRBV3-2 CASSYTNTGELFF TGTGCCAGCAGCTACACGAACACCGGGGAGCTGTTTTTT
NA NA TRBJ1-6 TRBV28 CASSSPGQGGDSPLHF TGTGCCAGCAGTTCCCCCGGGCAGGGTGGAGATTCACCCCTCCACTTT
many NA TRBJ1-3 TRBV7-2 CASSSTPGNTIYF TGTGCCAGCAGCTCCACTCCCGGAAACACCATATATTTT
NA NA TRBJ2-7 TRBV5-4 CASSLESKKNLEYF TGTGCCAGCAGCTTGGAGAGCAAGAAGAACCTAGAGTACTTC
NA NA TRBJ1-4 TRBV28 CASSSPRDTQREKLFF TGTGCCAGCAGTTCCCCCAGGGACACGCAGCGGGAAAAACTGTTTTTT
NA TRBD2 TRBJ2-7 TRBV28 CASRRDYSYEQYF TGTGCCAGCAGGAGGGACTACTCCTACGAGCAGTACTTC
NA TRBD2 TRBJ2-1 TRBV5-1 CASSPGTSGRVGNEQFF TGCGCCAGCAGCCCCGGGACTAGCGGGAGAGTAGGGAATGAGCAGTTCTTC
NA NA TRBJ1-5 TRBV6-6 CASSQYSNQPQHF TGTGCCAGCAGCCAATATAGCAATCAGCCCCAGCATTTT
NA NA TRBJ2-5 TRBV19 CASSTYTDQETQYF TGTGCCAGTAGTACCTACACTGATCAAGAGACCCAGTACTTC
NA NA TRBJ1-5 TRBV7-9 CASSPRGLYSNQPQHF TGTGCCAGCAGCCCCAGGGGACTTTATAGCAATCAGCCCCAGCATTTT
NA NA TRBJ1-5 TRBV4-1 CASSQETSLGPQHF TGCGCCAGCAGCCAGGAGACATCCCTCGGGCCCCAGCATTTT
NA NA TRBJ1-1 TRBV29-1 CSVKQGNTEAFF TGCAGCGTGAAACAGGGGAACACTGAAGCTTTCTTT
NA NA TRBJ1-3 TRBV3-1/TRBV3-2 CASSQVSNSGNTIYF TGTGCCAGCAGCCAAGTCTCTAACTCTGGAAACACCATATATTTT
NA NA TRBJ2-7 TRBV7-3 CASSSGAGYEQYF TGTGCCAGCAGCTCCGGGGCCGGCTACGAGCAGTACTTC
NA NA TRBJ1-5 TRBV7-8 CASSLAIETYVNQPQHF TGTGCCAGCAGCTTAGCGATCGAGACTTACGTCAATCAGCCCCAGCATTTT
once TRBD2 TRBJ2-1 TRBV9 CASSVATSGRRGQFF TGTGCCAGCAGCGTAGCGACTAGCGGGAGAAGGGGGCAGTTCTTC
NA TRBD2 TRBJ2-3 TRBV2 CASSESRNSGRQDTQYF TGTGCCAGCAGTGAAAGTCGGAATAGCGGGAGACAAGATACGCAGTATTTT
NA NA TRBJ2-2 TRBV28 CASRQLGPTYTGELFF TGTGCCAGCAGACAATTAGGACCTACTTACACCGGGGAGCTGTTTTTT
NA NA TRBJ2-7 TRBV7-2 CASSPAGSSYEQYF TGTGCCAGCAGCCCCGCGGGGAGCTCCTACGAGCAGTACTTC
NA NA TRBJ2-5 TRBV2 CASSSDFPETQYF TGTGCCAGCAGCTCGGATTTCCCAGAGACCCAGTACTTC
NA NA TRBJ1-6 TRBV11-2 CASDQGKYNSPLHF TGTGCCAGCGACCAGGGGAAATATAATTCACCCCTCCACTTT
NA TRBD2 TRBJ2-7 TRBV7-9 CASSTSGKSYEQYF TGTGCCAGCAGCACTAGCGGGAAATCCTACGAGCAGTACTTC
NA NA TRBJ1-3 TRBV18 CASSPSSGSTGNTIYF TGTGCCAGCTCACCATCCTCGGGATCTACTGGAAACACCATATATTTT
NA NA TRBJ1-6 TRBV14 CASSQDLGYSPLHF TGTGCCAGCAGCCAAGATCTGGGTTATTCACCCCTCCACTTT
once NA TRBJ1-3 TRBV5-8 CASRRTGTSSGNTIYF TGTGCCAGCAGACGAACAGGGACCTCCTCTGGAAACACCATATATTTT
NA NA TRBJ2-2 TRBV30 CAWGGGAANTGELFF TGTGCCTGGGGGGGAGGAGCGGCGAACACCGGGGAGCTGTTTTTT
few NA TRBJ1-6 TRBV30 CAWTHDNSYNSPLHF TGTGCCTGGACTCACGACAACTCCTATAATTCACCCCTCCACTTT
NA NA TRBJ1-6 TRBV5-1 CASSEQGWRNSPLHF TGCGCCAGCAGCGAACAGGGCTGGAGAAATTCACCCCTCCACTTT
NA NA TRBJ2-5 TRBV21-1 CASSKPPQRKTQYF TGTGCCAGCAGCAAACCCCCTCAGAGGAAGACCCAGTACTTC
NA NA TRBJ1-1 TRBV28 CASRRDMNTEAFF TGTGCCAGCAGGAGAGACATGAACACTGAAGCTTTCTTT
NA TRBD2 TRBJ2-3 TRBV5-5 CASSLPGTSVRTDTQYF TGTGCCAGCAGCTTACCCGGGACTAGCGTTCGCACAGATACGCAGTATTTT
NA NA TRBJ2-7 TRBV9 CASSPHDSGFGIDEQYF TGTGCCAGCAGCCCTCACGATAGCGGTTTTGGGATCGACGAGCAGTACTTC
NA TRBD1 TRBJ1-4 TRBV28 CASNRQGAATNEKLFF TGTGCCAGCAACAGACAGGGGGCGGCAACTAATGAAAAACTGTTTTTT
NA TRBD1 TRBJ1-4 TRBV4-1 CASSQPGTGDEKLFF TGCGCCAGCAGCCAGCCCGGGACAGGGGATGAAAAACTGTTTTTT
NA NA TRBJ1-1 TRBV2 CASSGLGSNTEAFF TGTGCCAGCAGTGGCCTGGGCTCGAACACTGAAGCTTTCTTT
NA NA TRBJ1-6 TRBV28 CASSPLQGTNSPLHF TGTGCCAGCAGTCCGCTACAGGGAACTAATTCACCCCTCCACTTT
NA NA TRBJ2-7 TRBV6-5 CASRRESGLYEQYF TGTGCCAGCAGGAGAGAGAGCGGGCTCTACGAGCAGTACTTC